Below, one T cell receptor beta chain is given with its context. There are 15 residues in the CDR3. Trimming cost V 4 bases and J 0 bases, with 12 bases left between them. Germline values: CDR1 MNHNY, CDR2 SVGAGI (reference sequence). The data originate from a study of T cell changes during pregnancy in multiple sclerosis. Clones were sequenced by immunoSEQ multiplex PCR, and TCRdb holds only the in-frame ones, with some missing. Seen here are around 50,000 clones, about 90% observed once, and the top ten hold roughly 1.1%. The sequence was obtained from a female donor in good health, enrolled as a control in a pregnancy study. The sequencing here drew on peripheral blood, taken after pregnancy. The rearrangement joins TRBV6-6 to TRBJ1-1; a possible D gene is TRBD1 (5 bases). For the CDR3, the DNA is TGTGCCAGCAGTTCAGACAGATCCATGAACACTGAAGCTTTCTTT. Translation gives CASSSDRSMNTEAFF.